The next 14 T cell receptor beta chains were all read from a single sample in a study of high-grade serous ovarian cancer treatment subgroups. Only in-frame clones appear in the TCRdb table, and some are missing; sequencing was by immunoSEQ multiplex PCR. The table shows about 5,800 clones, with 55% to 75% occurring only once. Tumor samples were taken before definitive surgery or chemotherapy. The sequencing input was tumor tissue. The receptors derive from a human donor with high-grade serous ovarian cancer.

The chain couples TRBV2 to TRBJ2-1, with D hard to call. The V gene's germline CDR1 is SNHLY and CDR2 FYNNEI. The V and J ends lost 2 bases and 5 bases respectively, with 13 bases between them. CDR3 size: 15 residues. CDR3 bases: TGTGCCAGCAGTGAATCGGGTGGGCGAAACAATGAGCAGTTCTTC. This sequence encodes CASSESGGRNNEQFF.

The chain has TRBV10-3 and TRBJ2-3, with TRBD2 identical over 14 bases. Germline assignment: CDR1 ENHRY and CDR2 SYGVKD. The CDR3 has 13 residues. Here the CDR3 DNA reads TGTGCTATCGGGACTAGCGGGGGAGATACGCAGTATTTT. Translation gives CAIGTSGGDTQYF.

DNA of the CDR3: TGTGCCAGCAGAAAGCAGGGTGTTACACCCCTCCACTTT. It yields the protein CASRKQGVTPLHF. This chain joins TRBV6-6 and TRBJ1-6; D is possibly TRBD1 (5 bases). The germline V and J ends were trimmed by 6 bases and 11 bases, with 14 bases remaining between them. CDR1 and CDR2 from the germline V gene are MNHNY and SVGAGI (reference sequence). This CDR3 spans 13 amino acids.

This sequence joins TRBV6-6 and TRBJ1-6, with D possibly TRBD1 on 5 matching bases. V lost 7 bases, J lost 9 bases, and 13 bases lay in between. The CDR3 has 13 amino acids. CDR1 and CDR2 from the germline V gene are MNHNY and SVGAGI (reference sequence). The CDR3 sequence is CASNWGGGSPLHF. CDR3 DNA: TGTGCCAGCAATTGGGGGGGAGGTTCACCCCTCCACTTT.

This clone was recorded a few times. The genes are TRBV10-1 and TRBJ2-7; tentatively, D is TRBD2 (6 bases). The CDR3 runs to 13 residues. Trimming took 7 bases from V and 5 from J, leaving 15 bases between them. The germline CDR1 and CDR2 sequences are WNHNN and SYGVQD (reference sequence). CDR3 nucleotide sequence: TGCGCCAGCAATGGAGGGGCTGGGAACGAGCAGTACTTC. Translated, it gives CASNGGAGNEQYF.

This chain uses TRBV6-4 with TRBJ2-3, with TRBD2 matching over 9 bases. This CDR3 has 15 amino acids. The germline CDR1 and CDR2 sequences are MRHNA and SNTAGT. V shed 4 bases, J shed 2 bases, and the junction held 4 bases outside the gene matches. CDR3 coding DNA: TGTGCCAGCAGTGGGCTAGCGGGGACCACAGATACGCAGTATTTT. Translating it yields CASSGLAGTTDTQYF.

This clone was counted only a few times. CDR3: CASSVGVDIEAFF. CDR3 coding DNA: TGTGCCAGCAGCGTAGGGGTCGATATTGAAGCTTTCTTT. This chain links TRBV7-2 with TRBJ1-1; TRBD1 is a possible D gene (5 bases). Trimming cost V 5 bases and J 7 bases, with 14 bases left between them. From germline, CDR1 is SGHTA and CDR2 FQGNSA. The CDR3 loop spans 13 amino acids.

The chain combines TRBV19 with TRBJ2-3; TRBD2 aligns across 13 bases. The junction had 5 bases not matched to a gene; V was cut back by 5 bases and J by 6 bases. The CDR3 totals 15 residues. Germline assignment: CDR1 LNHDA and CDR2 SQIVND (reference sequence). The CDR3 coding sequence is TGTGCCAGTAGTGCGGGACTAGCGGGACTGGATACGCAGTATTTT. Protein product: CASSAGLAGLDTQYF.

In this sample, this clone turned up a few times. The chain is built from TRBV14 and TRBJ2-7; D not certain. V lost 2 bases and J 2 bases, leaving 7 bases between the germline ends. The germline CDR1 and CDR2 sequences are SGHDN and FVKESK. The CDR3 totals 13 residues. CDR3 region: CASSQRSAYEQYF. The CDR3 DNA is TGTGCCAGCAGCCAACGAAGCGCCTACGAGCAGTACTTC.

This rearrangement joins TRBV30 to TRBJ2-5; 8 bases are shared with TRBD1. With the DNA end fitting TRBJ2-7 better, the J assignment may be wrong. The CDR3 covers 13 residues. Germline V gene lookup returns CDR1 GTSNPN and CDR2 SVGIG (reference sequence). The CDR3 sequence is CAWTPRTGNEQYF. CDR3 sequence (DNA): TGTGCCTGGACCCCGAGGACAGGGAACGAGCAGTACTTC.

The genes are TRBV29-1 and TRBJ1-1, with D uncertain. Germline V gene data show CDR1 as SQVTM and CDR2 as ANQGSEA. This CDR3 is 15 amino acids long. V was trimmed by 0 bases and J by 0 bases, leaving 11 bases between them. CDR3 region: CSVEEGWQMNTEAFF. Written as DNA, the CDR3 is TGCAGCGTTGAAGAAGGATGGCAGATGAACACTGAAGCTTTCTTT.

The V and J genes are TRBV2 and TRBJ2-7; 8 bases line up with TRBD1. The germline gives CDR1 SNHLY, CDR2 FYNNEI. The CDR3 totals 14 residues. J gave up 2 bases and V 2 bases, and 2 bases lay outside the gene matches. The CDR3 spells CASSEQGAAYEQYF. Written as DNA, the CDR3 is TGTGCCAGCAGTGAACAGGGGGCCGCCTACGAGCAGTACTTC.

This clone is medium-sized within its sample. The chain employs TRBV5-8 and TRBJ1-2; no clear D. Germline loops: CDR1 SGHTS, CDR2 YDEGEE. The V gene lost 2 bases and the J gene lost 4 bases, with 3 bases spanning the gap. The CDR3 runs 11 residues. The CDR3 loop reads CASSFTYGYTF. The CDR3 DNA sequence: TGTGCCAGCAGCTTTACCTATGGCTACACCTTC.

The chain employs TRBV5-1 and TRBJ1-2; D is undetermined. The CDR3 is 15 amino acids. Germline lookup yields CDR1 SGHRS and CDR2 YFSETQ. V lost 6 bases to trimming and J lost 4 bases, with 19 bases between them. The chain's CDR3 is CASTPGSGKAYGYTF. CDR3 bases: TGCGCCAGCACCCCTGGGTCTGGGAAAGCCTATGGCTACACCTTC.